The 7 T cell receptor beta chains below were found in one sample sequenced in a study of T cells in tuberculosis (dated 2018 in TCRdb). Receptors were amplified or captured by the immunoSEQ multiplex PCR assay. TCRdb provides this immuneACCESS table in a form limited to in-frame rearrangements. Some clones are lacking; in checked studies, under half of them reflect an unresolved V gene, and why the rest are absent is not known. Recorded for this sample are 37,000 or so clones; almost 95% of them occurred a single time. Together, the top ten hold roughly an eighth of the sample. Sequencing used PBMCs. The receptors were gathered from a donor aged 10-29 years with latent tuberculosis or without tuberculosis infection. Some clones in this sample may be carry-over from other donors' samples.

The chain employs TRBV6-6 and TRBJ2-5, with 8 bases aligning to TRBD2. Germline V gene data show CDR1 as MNHNY and CDR2 as SVGAGI (reference sequence). Trimming removed 8 bases from V and 4 bases from J; junction bases left unmatched: 9. The CDR3 covers 14 residues. The DNA for the CDR3 is TGTGCCAGCTCTATCGGGGCGGGGGGAGAGACCCAGTACTTC. This codes for CASSIGAGGETQYF.

The chain combines TRBV7-3 with TRBJ1-2; D perhaps matches TRBD1 (6 bases). V was clipped by 2 bases and J by 5 bases, with 36 bases between them. The CDR3 consists of 22 residues. The germline V gene encodes CDR1 SGHTA and CDR2 FQGTGA. As DNA, the CDR3 is TGTGCCAGCAGCTTAGGGCGTAATATTACTCTCCAATGGACAGCGCTGAATTATGGCTACACCTTC. This codes for CASSLGRNITLQWTALNYGYTF.

The chain carries TRBV11-2 and TRBJ2-7; D is unclear. The ends were cut back, 4 bases at V and 6 bases at J, with 16 bases in the middle. The CDR3 has 14 residues. The germline V gene encodes CDR1 SGHAT and CDR2 FQNNGV. The CDR3 sequence: CASSSLALFREQYF. The DNA of the CDR3 is TGTGCCAGCAGCTCTCTTGCCCTATTTCGCGAGCAGTACTTC.

This chain links TRBV7-2 with TRBJ1-5; D is unclear. V was shortened by 3 bases and J by 11 bases, with 8 bases between the two germline ends. This CDR3 region has 11 residues. Germline V gives CDR1 SGHTA, CDR2 FQGNSA. CDR3 protein: CASSFMGAQHF. CDR3 in DNA: TGTGCCAGCAGCTTTATGGGAGCCCAGCATTTT.

The chain employs TRBV5-5 and TRBJ2-7, with 9 bases matching TRBD1. With V trimmed by 5 bases and J by 3 bases, 6 bases remained unmatched. Germline V lookup: CDR1 SGHKS, CDR2 YYEKEE (reference sequence). The CDR3 loop spans 14 amino acids. CDR3 bases: TGTGCCAGCAGTAGTTGGACAGGGGTCTACGAGCAGTACTTC. Its protein is CASSSWTGVYEQYF.

This chain joins TRBV7-2 and TRBJ2-1; a weak D match, TRBD2 (6 bases). The length of the CDR3 is 15 residues. Looked up from germline, CDR1 is SGHTA and CDR2 is FQGNSA. The V gene lost 2 bases and the J gene lost 9 bases, with 17 bases spanning the gap. CDR3 in amino acids: CASSLLPRLGGEQFF. The CDR3 bases are TGTGCCAGCAGCTTACTCCCTCGACTAGGCGGTGAGCAGTTCTTC.

The CDR3 DNA reads TGCGCCAGCAGTGGGGCATTTGAATCTGAGCAGTTCTTC. Translated: CASSGAFESEQFF. The chain joins TRBV10-2 to TRBJ2-1; D gene unclear. The CDR3 is 13 residues long. The V end lost 4 bases, the J end lost 9 bases, and 13 bases lay between the germline ends. Per the germline V gene, CDR1 is WSHSY and CDR2 is SAAADI.